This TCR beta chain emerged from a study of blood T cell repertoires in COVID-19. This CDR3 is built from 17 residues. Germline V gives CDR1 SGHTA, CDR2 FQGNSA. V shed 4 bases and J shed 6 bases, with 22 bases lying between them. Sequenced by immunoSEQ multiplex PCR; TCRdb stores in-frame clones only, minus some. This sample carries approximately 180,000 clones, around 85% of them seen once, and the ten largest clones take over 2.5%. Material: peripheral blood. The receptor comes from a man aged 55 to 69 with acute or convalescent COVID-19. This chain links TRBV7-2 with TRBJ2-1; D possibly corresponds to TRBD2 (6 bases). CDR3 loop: CASSSRTPLGGLNEQFF. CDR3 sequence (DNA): TGTGCCAGCAGCTCCAGGACCCCCCTGGGGGGACTCAATGAGCAGTTCTTC.